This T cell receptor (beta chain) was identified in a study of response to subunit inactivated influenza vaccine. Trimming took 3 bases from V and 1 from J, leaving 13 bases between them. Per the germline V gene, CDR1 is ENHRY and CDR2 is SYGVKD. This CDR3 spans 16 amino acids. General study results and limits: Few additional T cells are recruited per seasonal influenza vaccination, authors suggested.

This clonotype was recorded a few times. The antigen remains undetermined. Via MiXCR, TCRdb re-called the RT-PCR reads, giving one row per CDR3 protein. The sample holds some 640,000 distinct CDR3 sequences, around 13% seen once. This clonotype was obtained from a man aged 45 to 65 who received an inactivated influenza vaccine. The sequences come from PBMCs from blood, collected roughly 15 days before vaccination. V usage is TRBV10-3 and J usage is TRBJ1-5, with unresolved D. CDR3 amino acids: CAISDGVMRSNQPQHF. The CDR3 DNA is TGTGCCATCAGTGATGGGGTTATGCGGAGCAATCAGCCCCAGCATTTT.